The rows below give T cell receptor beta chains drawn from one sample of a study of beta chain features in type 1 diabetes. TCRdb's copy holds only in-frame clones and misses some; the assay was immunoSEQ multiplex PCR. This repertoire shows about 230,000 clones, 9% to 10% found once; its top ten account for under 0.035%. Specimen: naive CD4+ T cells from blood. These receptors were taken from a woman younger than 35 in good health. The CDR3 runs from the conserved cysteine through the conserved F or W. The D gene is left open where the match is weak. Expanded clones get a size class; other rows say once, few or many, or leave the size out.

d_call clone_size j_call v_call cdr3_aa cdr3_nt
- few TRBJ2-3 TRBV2 CASRKGEVSTDTQYF TGTGCCAGCAGAAAGGGAGAGGTCAGCACAGATACGCAGTATTTT
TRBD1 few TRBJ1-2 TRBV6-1 CATLTGVTYYGYTF TGTGCCACCTTGACAGGGGTCACCTACTATGGCTACACCTTC
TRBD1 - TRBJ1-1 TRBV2 CASNTGGAGGSTEAFF TGTGCCAGCAATACAGGGGGCGCGGGGGGCTCCACTGAAGCTTTCTTT
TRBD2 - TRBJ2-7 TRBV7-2 CASSHRGSGSSYEQYF TGTGCCAGCAGCCATCGTGGTAGCGGGAGCTCCTACGAGCAGTACTTC
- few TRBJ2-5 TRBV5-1 CASSSHQTQYF TGCGCCAGCAGCTCCCATCAGACCCAGTACTTC
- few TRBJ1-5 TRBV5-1 CASSPGQGDQPQHF TGCGCCAGCAGCCCGGGACAAGGTGATCAGCCCCAGCATTTT
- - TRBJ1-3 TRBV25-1 CASSGTDPGNTIYF TGTGCCAGCAGTGGGACTGACCCTGGAAACACCATATATTTT
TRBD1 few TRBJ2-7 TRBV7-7 CASSSGQGLEQYF TGTGCCAGCAGCTCAGGACAGGGTTTGGAGCAGTACTTC
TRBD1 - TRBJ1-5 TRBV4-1 CASSPGQELNQPQHF TGCGCCAGCAGTCCTGGACAGGAATTAAATCAGCCCCAGCATTTT
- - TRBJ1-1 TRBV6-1 CASSDAGTEAFF TGTGCCAGCAGTGATGCGGGGACTGAAGCTTTCTTT
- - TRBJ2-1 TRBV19 CASSILGTGNNEQFF TGTGCCAGTAGTATCCTCGGGACTGGTAACAATGAGCAGTTCTTC
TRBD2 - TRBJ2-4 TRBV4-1 CASSQEPSGAPYF TGCGCCAGCAGCCAAGAGCCTAGCGGGGCCCCGTACTTC
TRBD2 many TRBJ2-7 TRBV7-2 CASSLLAGRGEQYF TGTGCCAGCAGCTTACTAGCGGGACGGGGGGAGCAGTACTTC
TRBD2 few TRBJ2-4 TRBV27 CASSLGRAGGPIGKNIQYF TGTGCCAGCAGTTTAGGAAGAGCGGGAGGGCCGATAGGCAAAAACATTCAGTACTTC
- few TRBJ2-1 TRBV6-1 CASSEAGGSYNEQFF TGTGCCAGCAGTGAAGCCGGGGGCTCCTACAATGAGCAGTTCTTC
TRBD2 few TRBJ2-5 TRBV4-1 CASSRPSGGQETQYF TGCGCCAGCAGCCGACCTAGCGGAGGACAAGAGACCCAGTACTTC